This T cell receptor beta chain is drawn from a study of a mutant IDH1 vaccine in newly diagnosed glioma. In this sample, this clone turned up once. No antigen is known for it. This CDR3 comprises 14 residues. Germline CDR1 SGHTA, CDR2 FQGNSA. Trimming removed 5 bases at V and 2 bases at J, with 13 bases between. Generated by immunoSEQ multiplex PCR, the TCRdb table keeps only in-frame clones and is missing some. The repertoire holds 10,000 to 15,000 clones, with around 80% as singletons. Sample time point: week 47, end of study. Doses consisted of 300 ug of mutant IDH1 20-mer peptide each, paired with topical imiquimod.

The sample was PBMCs, taken from a glioma patient whose treatment included an IDH1 peptide vaccine. The receptor's source is a woman aged 40 to 50 with glioma. The chain links TRBV7-2 to TRBJ2-7, with unresolved D. The CDR3 DNA sequence: TGTGCCAGCAGCCGACGGGTTTTGGCCTACGAGCAGTACTTC. This gives the protein CASSRRVLAYEQYF.